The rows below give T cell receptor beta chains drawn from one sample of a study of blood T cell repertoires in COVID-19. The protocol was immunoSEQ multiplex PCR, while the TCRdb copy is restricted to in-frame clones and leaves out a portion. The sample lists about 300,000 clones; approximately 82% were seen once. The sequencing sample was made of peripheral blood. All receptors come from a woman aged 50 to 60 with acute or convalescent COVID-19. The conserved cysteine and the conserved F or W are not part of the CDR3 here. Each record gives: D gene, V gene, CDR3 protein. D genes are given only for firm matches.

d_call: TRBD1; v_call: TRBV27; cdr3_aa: ASSPSGTGGAQY
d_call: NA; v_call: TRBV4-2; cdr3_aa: ASSQDGGTQY
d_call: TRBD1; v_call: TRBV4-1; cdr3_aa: ASSQGQIQETQY
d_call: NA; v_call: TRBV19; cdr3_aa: ASSIFHSSYEQY
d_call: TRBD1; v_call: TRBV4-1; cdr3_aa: ASSQENRGGDTEAF
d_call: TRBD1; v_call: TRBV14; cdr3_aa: ASSQNRQGTEAF
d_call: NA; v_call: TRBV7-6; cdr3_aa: ASSFGTSPNEKLF
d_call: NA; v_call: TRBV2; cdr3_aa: ASSPDRNGGYT
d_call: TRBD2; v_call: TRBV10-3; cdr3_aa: AISESRLAGERSYNEQF
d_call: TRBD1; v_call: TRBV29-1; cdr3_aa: SVDRGLRYNEQF
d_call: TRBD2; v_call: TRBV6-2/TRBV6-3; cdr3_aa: ASSLPGWTSGRAGEQY
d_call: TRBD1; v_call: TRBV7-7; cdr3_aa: ASSQGAKAEETQY
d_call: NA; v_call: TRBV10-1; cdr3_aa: ASSDSGDLNIQY
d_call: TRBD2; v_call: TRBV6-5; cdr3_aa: ASSKTSDTGELF
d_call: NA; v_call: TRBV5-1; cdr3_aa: ASSLGASIGELF
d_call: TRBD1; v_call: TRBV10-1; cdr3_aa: ASSDSTGGQETQY
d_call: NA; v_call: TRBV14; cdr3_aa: ASSPADGQETQY
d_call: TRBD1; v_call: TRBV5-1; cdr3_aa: ASSFNRGGFNTEAF
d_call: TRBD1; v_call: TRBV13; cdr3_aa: ASSLGRIGTGTYEQY
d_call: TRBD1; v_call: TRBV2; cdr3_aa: ASSVTGGGDEQF
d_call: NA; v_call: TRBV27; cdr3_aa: ASSFRITDTQY
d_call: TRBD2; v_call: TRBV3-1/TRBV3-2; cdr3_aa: ASSQDTQREAQY
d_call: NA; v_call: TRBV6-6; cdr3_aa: ASKGGRGANEKLF
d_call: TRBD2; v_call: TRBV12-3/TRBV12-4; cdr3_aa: ASRHGTRNEQF
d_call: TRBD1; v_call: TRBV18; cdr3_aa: ASSPGQGNQPQH
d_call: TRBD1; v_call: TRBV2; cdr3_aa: ASSRRKPGQGLNTEAF
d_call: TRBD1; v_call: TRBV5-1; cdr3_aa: ASSSTGGDEKLF
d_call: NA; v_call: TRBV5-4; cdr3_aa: ASSLDSGGGYT
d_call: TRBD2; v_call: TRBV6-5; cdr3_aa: ASSSPTSGSGNEQF
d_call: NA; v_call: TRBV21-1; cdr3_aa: ASAGTQRDEQF
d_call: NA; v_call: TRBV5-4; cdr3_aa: ASSLASNTQY
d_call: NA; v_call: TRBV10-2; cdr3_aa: ASRGTPTGELF
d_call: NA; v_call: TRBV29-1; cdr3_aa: SVAFAVDRLLGAQY
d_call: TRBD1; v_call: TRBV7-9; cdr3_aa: ASSSDRAPWAGANVLT
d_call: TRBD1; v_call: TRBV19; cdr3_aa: ASTPGTEHTIY
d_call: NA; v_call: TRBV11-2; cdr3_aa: ASRLIRAGELF
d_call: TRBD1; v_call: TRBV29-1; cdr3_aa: SVGNRGNTEAF